The clone carrying this T cell receptor (beta chain) occurred many times. The antigen remains undetermined. TCRB libraries came from RNA via three nested multiplex PCR rounds. Unique molecular identifiers were not described for the libraries. TCRdb analysed the multiplex PCR reads with MiXCR anew, one entry per CDR3 protein. This sample yields 9,000 or so distinct CDR3 sequences, of which 74% are seen a single time; 60% to 85% belongs to the top ten. Germline CDR1 LNHDA, CDR2 SQIVND (reference sequence). V was cut by 10 bases and J by 7 bases, with 17 bases left in between. The CDR3 is made up of 12 amino acids. This entry comes from a study of tumor-infiltrating lymphocytes in glioblastoma multiforme. General study points: Only one glioblastoma patient had TCR and mutation analysis. Unequal TCR RNA per T cell might skew measured clone sizes.

The material sequenced was brain tumor tissue. The sequence derives from a male donor with glioblastoma. V is TRBV19 and J is TRBJ2-7; D might be TRBD1 (6 bases). The chain's CDR3 is CATLGQRGEQYF. DNA for the CDR3: TGTGCCACCTTAGGACAGCGCGGGGAGCAGTACTTC.